Sequencing of this T cell receptor (beta chain) was carried out in a study of cytomegalovirus exposure and HLA in healthy donors (dated by TCRdb to 2015 to 2018). About the study as a whole: An earlier analysis of around 600 of the donors reported 250 to 300 Gb of sequence data and 117 million unique TCR beta sequences from about 179 million T cells. In a later genetic analysis, genome-wide SNP genotypes for about 65% of the roughly 670 donors were used, and that subset was treated as a discovery cohort. Along with the approximately 700-subject first cohort, a separate validation cohort of over 90 different subjects was used. The genetic ancestry cluster associated with self-reported Caucasian donors included 81% of the 398 genotyped donors. The study profiled the T cell repertoires of about 640 subjects by immunosequencing and related them to cytomegalovirus serostatus. In the later analysis, no new phenotypic data were used to find candidate immune exposures; instead, reliance was placed on TCR beta sequences and their occurrence across donors. In a later analysis, previously published TCR beta repertoires from fewer than 750 donors were re-analyzed and high-resolution HLA genotyping was added so that TCR occurrence patterns could be studied. HLA typing included class I and class II loci at four-digit resolution. An earlier analysis of several hundred of the donors applied high-throughput TCR beta sequencing to assess whether each TCR beta V gene segment acted as functional or pseudogenic. An early release covering some 640 HLA-typed donors comprised about 300 gigabases of sequencing data and approximately 85 million unique TCR sequences. The study aimed to test whether cataloging public T cell receptors could reveal signatures of past pathogen exposure. Among several hundred genotyped donors of the cohort, an average of roughly 230,000 unique TCR beta nucleotide sequences was sequenced per donor, of which 15% to 20% were non-productive. All discovery cohort repertoires had been generated using a single sequencing platform. Several DR-DQ haplotypes were handled as single units for association and clustering because linkage in the cohort was strong. Alongside the repertoire data, information on donor age, sex, ethnicity and CMV serostatus was compiled. Typing coverage varied by locus: about 629-630 donors for A, B, C, DRB1 and DQB1; approximately 500 for DQA1; approximately 570 for DPA1; roughly 450 for DPB1. To predict cytomegalovirus infection status, the study brought together high-throughput TCR immunosequencing, statistical association of individual TCRs with disease status, and machine learning.

What the research found in general, with its limitations: A later analysis found that most CMV-associated TCR beta chains appeared HLA-restricted, with HLA associations seemingly driven largely by CMV exposure. In an earlier analysis of 587 of the donors, most TCR beta V segments appeared in productive rearrangements about 87% or about 30% of the time, broadly matching IMGT annotations. Compared with the 666-donor mean, donors in an Asian-associated ancestry cluster had fewer N-insertions in productive TCRs, according to a later genetic analysis. In a later genetic analysis, a missense DCLRE1C variant was associated with V-gene and J-gene trimming of TCR beta chains, and the association was replicated in an independent cohort. Correlated functional status among segregating V segments might be attributable to linkage disequilibrium, but an unknown experimental factor could not be ruled out. The authors suggested that the approach could potentially be generalized to other disease states and immunological phenotypes. The presence/absence analyses assumed that sequencing depth was roughly uniform across donors, and that assumption may not be true. Because counts were too low, around 18 rarely observed V segments, including chromosome 9 orphons, were left out of the earlier analysis of approximately 500 of the donors. Only TCR beta chains were sequenced in this cohort, and the absence of alpha or paired-chain data limited detectable features. A further reported finding was that TCR beta sequences accurately predicted the HLA-A and HLA-B alleles for most subjects in the first cohort. Three of the identified cytomegalovirus-associated TCR beta chains were confirmed in vitro to be specific for cytomegalovirus antigens. The study listed 170 or so TCR beta chains as associated with cytomegalovirus. Because the 87-base-pair reads could not distinguish some IMGT-functional V segments, including TRBV6-2 and TRBV6-3, those segments were excluded. A cluster of highly shared sequence variants was judged likely to represent a technical artifact of the sequencing pipeline. The classifier was reported to diagnose cytomegalovirus status with high specificity and sensitivity in both the original and validation cohorts. The only immune exposure information available for the cohort was CMV serostatus. Several of the top co-occurrence clusters appeared to be linked to parvovirus B19, influenza, CMV and Epstein-Barr virus, according to a later analysis. According to a later analysis, TCR association rates differed among HLA loci, with DRB1 alleles showing the most associated TCRs and HLA-C alleles showing the fewest. When HLA alleles, especially DR and DQ, strongly co-occurred, attributing TCR associations to individual alleles was difficult. At a false discovery rate of 0.05, a later analysis linked fewer than 20,000 TCR beta sequences to specific HLA alleles. HLA typing was unavailable for some donors at each locus, so association tests used only the typed subset. In a later analysis, HLA-associated TCR beta chains were found to be more clonally expanded and to have lower generation probabilities than equally common non-associated chains. Most TCR sequences were observed very rarely across donors, whereas some public TCRs were present in many individuals.

Library prep was done by the immunoSEQ multiplex PCR assay. For the multiplex PCR, a mixture combining 60 forward primers for TCR Vbeta segments and 13 reverse primers for TCR Jbeta segments was used. The CDR3 region of rearranged TCR beta genes was amplified from genomic DNA by a multiplex PCR assay. On the Illumina HiSeq System, the amplified TCR beta libraries were sequenced as 87-base-pair reads. The paper's processing steps were these. A later analysis tallied roughly 76 million unique TCR beta chains across the 666 repertoires, and 10 million to 11 million of those chains were shared by two or more donors. To remove PCR and sequencing errors, raw reads were error-corrected and collapsed into unique sequences using a nearest-neighbor algorithm that merged closely related sequences. CDR3 sequences were aligned to IMGT reference sequences to assign V, D and J gene segments. For a sequence to be retained, a match of at least six nucleotides to both a V gene segment and a J gene segment was required. Rearrangements were called productive when the CDR3 lacked stop codons and stayed in frame with V and J; all others were non-productive. Following IMGT convention, CDR3 was defined as the stretch from the second conserved V-encoded cysteine to the conserved J-encoded phenylalanine. The earlier analysis of roughly 590 of the donors excluded sequences that lacked an unambiguous match to a single V gene segment. In an earlier analysis of several hundred of the donors, V segments were called functional above 56.7% productive rearrangements and were called segregating when the between-donor standard deviation exceeded 5%. A statistical classification framework was built for diagnosing cytomegalovirus status from the catalog of TCR beta chain sequences. A later analysis assigned V and J genes by comparing TCR nucleotide sequences with IMGT/GENE-DB human TR gene sequences. Using the TCRdist pipeline, a later analysis assigned CDR3 sequences along with most-parsimonious VDJ recombination scenarios. In a later analysis, every TCR beta chain was defined by the combination of its CDR3 amino acid sequence and its V-gene family, and reads without a unique V-gene family were dropped. As a way to deal with suspected cross-contamination and a sequencing artifact, a later analysis dropped under 600 nucleotide sequences that were highly shared and had low generation probability. A later analysis calculated a clonal expansion index for each public chain from normalized within-repertoire ranks of inferred template counts. In a later analysis, generation probabilities were computed with a VDJ recombination model fitted to out-of-frame rearrangements, and the resulting probabilities were checked against IGoR. Hypergeometric tests were used in a later analysis to score TCR-TCR, TCR-HLA and TCR-CMV co-occurrence, with a repertoire-size bias correction applied to the TCR pairs. False discovery rates were estimated in a later analysis by permuting HLA or CMV assignments 20 times. In a later analysis, co-occurring TCRs were grouped using DBSCAN, and TCRdist sequence similarity was added for clustering within HLA-allele-positive subsets. For co-occurrence clustering, repertoires with fewer than 30,000 or more than 120,000 public chains were excluded, along with five repertoires with anomalous nucleotide sharing. In its TCRdb copy, this immuneACCESS table keeps in-frame sequences only and misses some clones. Where compared with another copy, unresolved V genes explain less than half of these, and the others have no known cause. V and J calls and clone size are as listed in that table; D and trimming were resolved from the DNA. The sample profile shows 200,000 to 250,000 clones; around nine tenths of them were found once. 1% of the sample is in the top ten clones.

This clone was seen a single time. Its recognized antigen is unknown. No base quality information exists; no much larger clone differs at one position. Reading from cysteine to phenylalanine, the CDR3 counts 15 amino acids. Only the CDR3 portion is preserved as DNA: 45 bases, with reading frame beginning at the first base. CDR1 and CDR2 are read off the germline V gene as SGHTA and FQGNSA. For this chain, trimming is 7 bases at the V end and 5 bases at the J end, and the number of junction bases without a gene match is 12. The cohort consisted of approximately 670 healthy bone marrow donors. All cohort members were sampled while nominally healthy, although unrecorded immune exposures were likely present. The donor tested CMV seronegative and was one of the 352 seronegative cohort members. Each donor provided a peripheral blood sample, and peripheral blood mononuclear cells were used for TCR beta sequencing. Genomic DNA was extracted from the blood cell samples with the Qiagen DNeasy Blood Extraction Kit.

Recombination joined TRBV7-2 with TRBJ1-1; 8 bases in the junction line up with TRBD1. The TCR originated in a woman aged 18-29 years in good health and CMV-seronegative. The material sequenced was PBMCs. The nucleotides read TGTGCCAGCAAGGACAGGGCTGTCTCAAGTACTGAAGCTTTCTTT. This yields the protein CASKDRAVSSTEAFF.